This T cell receptor (beta chain) is from a study of shared clonotypes between healthy human individuals. Whole-study context: The study used three CD4 naive, three CD4 memory, two CD8 naive and one CD8 memory plate per donor. General observations from the study: With several donors compared, 5% to 5.5% of naive CD4 clonotypes were shared. The authors sampled blood alone, and tissue repertoires likely differ.

The ends were cut back, 7 bases at V and 0 bases at J, with 10 bases in the middle. The CDR3 extends over 13 amino acids. Germline lookup yields CDR1 MDHEN and CDR2 SYDVKM. Comments on this clone: Its antigen is still unknown.

Repertoires were generated with immunoSEQ multiplex PCR, while TCRdb's copy carries only in-frame clones and drops some. Found here are some 500,000 clones, 95% to 97% of them singletons; the top ten hold approximately 0.067%. This sequence originates from a woman aged 25 to 39 in good health. The chain employs TRBV28 and TRBJ2-7; no definite D call. Sequencing used naive CD4+ T cells sorted from blood. Described subset: CD45RA+ positively selected. The CDR3 bases are TGTGCCAGCACCCCTCTCGCCTCCTACGAGCAGTACTTC. This translates into CASTPLASYEQYF.